This TCR beta chain was sequenced during a study of control samples from healthy donors and cancer patients. The protocol was immunoSEQ multiplex PCR, while the TCRdb copy is restricted to in-frame clones and leaves out a portion. Here the sample spans over 120,000 clones, about 93% being singletons. V lost 1 base, J lost 4 bases, and 11 bases lay in between. CDR3 length equals 15 residues. Germline V gene lookup returns CDR1 MNHNS and CDR2 SASEGT. What was sequenced was PBMCs. The sequence was collected from a man in his sixties with colorectal cancer. This chain links TRBV6-1 with TRBJ1-3; D gene unclear. The CDR3 protein is CASSEVPNTGNTIYF. The CDR3 DNA reads as TGTGCCAGCAGTGAAGTACCGAACACGGGAAACACCATATATTTT.